This entry lists 24 T cell receptor beta chains sequenced from one sample in a study of shared clonotypes between healthy human individuals. Clones were sequenced by immunoSEQ multiplex PCR, and TCRdb holds only the in-frame ones, with some missing. The table has roughly 1,500,000 clones, approximately 98.5% seen once. Sequencing was performed on naive CD4+ T cells sorted from blood. The subset is: CD45RA+ positively selected. The receptors were sampled from a man aged 30 to 45 in good health.

About this clone itself: Other nucleotide sequences in the sample specify the same CDR3. The chain joins TRBV9 to TRBJ2-5; the D is unclear. Per the germline V gene, CDR1 is SGDLS and CDR2 is YYNGEE. V was cut by 2 bases and J by 0 bases, with 8 bases left in between. The CDR3 is 14 residues long. The CDR3, as DNA: TGTGCCAGCAGCGTTTCAGGTAACCAAGAGACCCAGTACTTC. Translation: CASSVSGNQETQYF.

The rearrangement links TRBV9 to TRBJ2-1; the D call may be TRBD1 or TRBD2 (6 bases each). The ends were cut back, 4 bases at V and 6 bases at J, with 20 bases in the middle. In germline, CDR1 is SGDLS, CDR2 YYNGEE. The CDR3 spans 16 residues. The CDR3 sequence is CASSLRGDLSPNEQFF. In DNA form, the CDR3 reads TGTGCCAGCAGCCTGAGGGGGGACTTATCACCCAATGAGCAGTTCTTC.

This chain uses TRBV7-3 with TRBJ2-5; 8 bases align to TRBD2. The length of the CDR3 is 14 residues. Trimming at V came to 2 bases and at J to 7 bases, leaving 6 bases not matched to a gene. The germline V gene encodes CDR1 SGHTA and CDR2 FQGTGA. CDR3 loop: CASSLGPGGGTQYF. For the CDR3, the DNA is TGTGCCAGCAGCTTAGGCCCGGGAGGGGGGACCCAGTACTTC.

This rearrangement joins TRBV28 to TRBJ1-5; the match to TRBD1 covers 7 bases. Trimming took 6 bases from V and 7 from J; bases not matched to a gene: 12. Looked up from germline, CDR1 is MDHEN and CDR2 is SYDVKM. The CDR3 totals 15 residues. The chain's CDR3 is CASRTRTGPNQPQHF. The CDR3 nucleotides read TGTGCCAGCAGAACCCGGACAGGCCCCAACCAGCCCCAGCATTTT.

V is TRBV30 and J is TRBJ1-4, with 10 positions matching TRBD1. The V segment lost 3 bases and the J segment 7 bases; nucleotides outside the gene matches: 14. This CDR3 is 17 amino acids long. CDR1 and CDR2 from the germline V gene are GTSNPN and SVGIG (reference sequence). For the CDR3, the DNA is TGTGCCTGGAGGGATGTAGGGTGGGACAGGGGCCGTGAAAAACTGTTTTTT. Amino acids: CAWRDVGWDRGREKLFF.

The V gene is TRBV5-4, the J gene TRBJ2-7; perhaps TRBD1 as D (6 bases). V was pared by 3 bases and J by 3 bases, with 10 bases between. In germline, CDR1 is SGHNT, CDR2 YYREEE (reference sequence). The CDR3 is made up of 13 amino acids. CDR3 residues: CASSWVGGYEQYF. CDR3 bases: TGTGCCAGCAGCTGGGTAGGGGGCTACGAGCAGTACTTC.

V is TRBV10-1 and J is TRBJ2-2; D not certain. V lost 3 bases and J 4 bases, leaving 6 bases between the germline ends. Germline CDR1 and CDR2: WNHNN and SYGVQD (reference sequence). The CDR3 runs 13 residues. This CDR3 reads CASSDRVTGELFF. The CDR3 coding sequence is TGCGCCAGCAGTGATAGGGTCACCGGGGAGCTGTTTTTT.

V usage is TRBV19 and J usage is TRBJ2-1, with 12 bases identical to TRBD2. Germline CDR1 reads LNHDA; CDR2 reads SQIVND (reference sequence). Unmatched junction bases numbered 14, after V lost 10 bases and J lost 10 bases. The CDR3 length is 15 residues. CDR3 nucleotide sequence: TGTGCCACCTTCACCCCGACTAGCGGGAGTTGGGAGCAGTTCTTC. It encodes CATFTPTSGSWEQFF.

The gene calls are TRBV10-3 and TRBJ1-1, with TRBD1 matching 8 bases. The trim removed 6 bases at V and 1 base at J, leaving 1 base unmatched. The CDR3 consists of 13 residues. Germline V CDR1 and CDR2: ENHRY, SYGVKD. The CDR3 sequence: CAIRQGGNTEAFF. For the CDR3, the DNA is TGTGCCATCAGACAGGGGGGGAACACTGAAGCTTTCTTT.

The rearrangement joins TRBV28 to TRBJ2-5; D may be TRBD1 or TRBD2 (5 bases each). Between the trimmed V and J ends, which lost 6 bases and 5 bases, there was a span of 19 bases. The CDR3 length is 15 residues. Germline assignment: CDR1 MDHEN and CDR2 SYDVKM. The CDR3 nucleotides are TGTGCCAGCAGACCAGGGACGGTCTGGGGGGAGACCCAGTACTTC. It encodes CASRPGTVWGETQYF.

The gene calls are TRBV19 and TRBJ2-3; 8 bases fit TRBD2. CDR3 length: 17 amino acids. CDR1 and CDR2 (germline): LNHDA, SQIVND (reference sequence). V shed 6 bases, J shed 5 bases, and the junction held 16 bases outside the gene matches. The CDR3 reads CASSRTGAGLAGDTQYF. The CDR3 DNA is TGTGCCAGTAGCCGTACCGGGGCGGGGCTAGCGGGAGATACGCAGTATTTT.

V gene TRBV2 combines with J gene TRBJ2-5, with D uncertain. The CDR3 has 12 amino acids. The ends were cut back, 5 bases at V and 5 bases at J, with 9 bases in the middle. Looked up from germline, CDR1 is SNHLY and CDR2 is FYNNEI. CDR3 nucleotide sequence: TGTGCCAGCAGTTCTTTTATGGAGACCCAGTACTTC. Amino acid sequence: CASSSFMETQYF.

This clone was seen just once. The chain carries TRBV20-1 and TRBJ1-1; D is ambiguous. Germline V gives CDR1 DFQATT, CDR2 SNEGSKA (reference sequence). CDR3 length: 11 residues. Trimming stripped 3 bases from V and 8 bases from J, with 10 bases between. CDR3 residues: CSARAQVEAFF. The CDR3 coding sequence is TGCAGTGCTAGGGCGCAGGTCGAAGCTTTCTTT.

The chain has TRBV6-1 and TRBJ2-7; 8 nucleotides line up with TRBD1. Germline CDR1 is MNHNS and CDR2 is SASEGT. The CDR3 totals 17 residues. V was clipped by 0 bases and J by 3 bases; unmatched bases: 10. The CDR3 nucleotides are TGTGCCAGCAGTGAAGCCCCGACAGGGGACAGTAGCTACGAGCAGTACTTC. Protein: CASSEAPTGDSSYEQYF.

The chain has TRBV5-1 and TRBJ2-3; perhaps D is TRBD1 or TRBD2 (5 bases each). The CDR3 has 15 residues. CDR1 is SGHRS and CDR2 is YFSETQ in the germline V gene. Trimming shortened V by 1 base and J by 2 bases, and 11 bases separated the two germline ends. The CDR3 DNA sequence: TGCGCCAGCAGCTTGCTGGGGGTCGTCACAGATACGCAGTATTTT. Its protein is CASSLLGVVTDTQYF.

The rearrangement joins TRBV11-2 to TRBJ2-2, with D uncertain. Germline CDR1 SGHAT, CDR2 FQNNGV. The CDR3 spans 13 residues. V lost 6 bases, J lost 1 base, and 6 bases lay in between. CDR3 in amino acids: CASRSKNTGELFF. DNA of the CDR3: TGTGCCAGCAGATCCAAGAACACCGGGGAGCTGTTTTTT.

This clone was detected many times. V usage is TRBV9 and J usage is TRBJ2-3; tentatively, D is TRBD1 (6 bases). V was clipped by 2 bases and J by 5 bases, with 15 bases between them. CDR1 SGDLS and CDR2 YYNGEE come from the germline V gene. This CDR3 contains 15 residues. The DNA for the CDR3 is TGTGCCAGCAGCGTGCTGGGGGCGTTAGGAGATACGCAGTATTTT. It translates to CASSVLGALGDTQYF.

The gene calls are TRBV5-1 and TRBJ2-7; D is ambiguous. The CDR3 is 13 residues long. Trimming took 2 bases from V and 2 from J, leaving 8 bases between them. Germline V gene data show CDR1 as SGHRS and CDR2 as YFSETQ. The CDR3 sequence is CASSFYRTYEQYF. Written as DNA, the CDR3 is TGCGCCAGCAGCTTCTACAGAACCTACGAGCAGTACTTC.

As for this clone: Other DNA sequences in the sample encode the same CDR3. The chain has TRBV5-1 and TRBJ2-7, with D possibly being TRBD2 (6 bases). This CDR3 is 13 amino acids long. Trimming removed 0 bases from V and 7 bases from J, with 11 bases in between. Germline CDR1 SGHRS, CDR2 YFSETQ. In DNA form, the CDR3 reads TGCGCCAGCAGCTTGGTGGAGGGGCGGGAGCAGTACTTC. Protein sequence: CASSLVEGREQYF.

The chain combines TRBV5-1 with TRBJ2-5, with a tentative D call TRBD2 (7 bases). Germline V gives CDR1 SGHRS, CDR2 YFSETQ. Trimming shortened V by 0 bases and J by 4 bases, and 16 bases separated the two germline ends. The CDR3 runs to 16 residues. The CDR3 sequence: CASSLEETGRVETQYF. As DNA, the CDR3 is TGCGCCAGCAGCTTGGAAGAAACAGGGAGGGTAGAGACCCAGTACTTC.

V is TRBV12-1 and J is TRBJ2-2; TRBD1, as called in the table, went unchecked against the DNA. TRBV12-1 corresponds to a pseudogene. The CDR3 is 16 residues long. CDR3 sequence (DNA): TGTGCCAGCAGCTTTGCGCCCAGGGCTGGTGGCGGGGAGCTGTTTTTT. Translation gives CASSFAPRAGGGELFF.

On this clone: Other DNA sequences in the same sample also yield this CDR3. The V gene is TRBV7-2, the J gene TRBJ2-7; no definite D call. Trimming removed 5 bases from V and 4 bases from J, with 6 bases in between. Germline V gene lookup returns CDR1 SGHTA and CDR2 FQGNSA. The CDR3 sequence is 11 residues long. As DNA, the CDR3 is TGTGCCAGCAGCCCCCTGTACGAGCAGTACTTC. Encoded protein: CASSPLYEQYF.

V gene TRBV18 combines with J gene TRBJ1-4; tentatively, D is TRBD1 (5 bases). In germline, CDR1 is KGHSH, CDR2 LQKENI. V lost 4 bases to trimming and J lost 0 bases, with 27 bases between them. This CDR3 spans 21 amino acids. This chain's CDR3 is CASSRDRGRELPPTTNEKLFF. CDR3 bases: TGTGCCAGCTCACGTGACCGGGGCAGGGAGCTACCACCCACAACTAATGAAAAACTGTTTTTT.

The table lists this clone with a count of one. The chain couples TRBV18 to TRBJ1-1; D is unclear. Trimming removed 0 bases at V and 3 bases at J, with 14 bases between. CDR1 and CDR2 from the germline V gene are KGHSH and LQKENI. The CDR3 spans 16 residues. CDR3 sequence: CASSPPSVRLDTEAFF. The CDR3 bases are TGTGCCAGCTCACCACCCTCCGTTCGATTGGACACTGAAGCTTTCTTT.